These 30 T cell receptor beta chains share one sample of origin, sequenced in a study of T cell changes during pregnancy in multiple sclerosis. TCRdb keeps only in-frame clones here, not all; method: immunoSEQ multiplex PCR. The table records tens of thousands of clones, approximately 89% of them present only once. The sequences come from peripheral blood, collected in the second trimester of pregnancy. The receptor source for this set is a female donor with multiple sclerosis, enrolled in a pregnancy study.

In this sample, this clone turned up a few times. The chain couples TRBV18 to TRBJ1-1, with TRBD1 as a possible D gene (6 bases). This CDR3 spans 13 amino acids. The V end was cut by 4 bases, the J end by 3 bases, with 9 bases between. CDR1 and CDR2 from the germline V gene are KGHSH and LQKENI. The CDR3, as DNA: TGTGCCAGCTCACGGACAGCCGACACTGAAGCTTTCTTT. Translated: CASSRTADTEAFF.

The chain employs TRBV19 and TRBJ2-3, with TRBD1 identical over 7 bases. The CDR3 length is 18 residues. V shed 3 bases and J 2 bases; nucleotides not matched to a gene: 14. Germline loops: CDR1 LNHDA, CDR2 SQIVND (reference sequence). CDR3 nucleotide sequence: TGTGCCAGTAGTATCTACGGCAGGGGGTCAACCATCACAGATACGCAGTATTTT. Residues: CASSIYGRGSTITDTQYF.

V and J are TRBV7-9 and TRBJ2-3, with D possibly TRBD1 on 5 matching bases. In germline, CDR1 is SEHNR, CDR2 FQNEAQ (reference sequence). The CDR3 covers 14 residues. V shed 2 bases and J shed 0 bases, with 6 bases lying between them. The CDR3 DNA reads TGTGCCAGCAGCTTACGACAGAGCACAGATACGCAGTATTTT. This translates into CASSLRQSTDTQYF.

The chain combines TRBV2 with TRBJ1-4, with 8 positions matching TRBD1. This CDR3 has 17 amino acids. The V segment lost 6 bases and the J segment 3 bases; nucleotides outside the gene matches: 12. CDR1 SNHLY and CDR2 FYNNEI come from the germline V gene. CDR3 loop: CASRWIGQGRANEKLFF. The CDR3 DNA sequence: TGTGCCAGCAGATGGATCGGACAGGGCCGGGCTAATGAAAAACTGTTTTTT.

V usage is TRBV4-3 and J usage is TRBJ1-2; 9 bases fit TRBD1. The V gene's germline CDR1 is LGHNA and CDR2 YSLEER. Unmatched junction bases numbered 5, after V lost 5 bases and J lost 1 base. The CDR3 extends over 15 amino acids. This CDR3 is CASSSDRGSNYGYTF. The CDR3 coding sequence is TGCGCCAGCAGCTCCGACAGGGGGAGTAACTATGGCTACACCTTC.

CDR3 sequence: CASKTSGGATYNEQFF. The CDR3 DNA reads as TGTGCCAGCAAGACTAGCGGGGGGGCCACCTACAATGAGCAGTTCTTC. The chain joins TRBV2 to TRBJ2-1; the match to TRBD2 covers 14 bases. V was pared by 7 bases and J by 2 bases, with 4 bases of the junction left unmatched. This CDR3 is 16 amino acids long. In germline, CDR1 is SNHLY, CDR2 FYNNEI.

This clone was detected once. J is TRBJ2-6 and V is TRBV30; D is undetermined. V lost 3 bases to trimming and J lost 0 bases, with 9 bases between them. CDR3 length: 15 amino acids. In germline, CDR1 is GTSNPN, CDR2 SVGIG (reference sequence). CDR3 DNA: TGTGCCTGGAGCCTCGGTGGCTCTGGGGCCAACGTCCTGACTTTC. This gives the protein CAWSLGGSGANVLTF.

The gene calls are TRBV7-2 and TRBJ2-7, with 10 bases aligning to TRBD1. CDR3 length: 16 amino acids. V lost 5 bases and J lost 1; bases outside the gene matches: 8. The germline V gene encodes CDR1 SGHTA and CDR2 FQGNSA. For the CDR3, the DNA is TGTGCCAGCAGCCCGATAGGACAGGGGGGTTCCTACGAGCAGTACTTC. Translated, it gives CASSPIGQGGSYEQYF.

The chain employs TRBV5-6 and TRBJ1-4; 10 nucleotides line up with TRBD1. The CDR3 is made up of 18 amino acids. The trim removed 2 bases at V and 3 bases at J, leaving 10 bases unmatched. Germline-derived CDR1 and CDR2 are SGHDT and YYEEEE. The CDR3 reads CASSFGTGELLANEKLFF. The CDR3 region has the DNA TGTGCCAGCAGCTTCGGGACAGGGGAGTTGTTAGCTAATGAAAAACTGTTTTTT.

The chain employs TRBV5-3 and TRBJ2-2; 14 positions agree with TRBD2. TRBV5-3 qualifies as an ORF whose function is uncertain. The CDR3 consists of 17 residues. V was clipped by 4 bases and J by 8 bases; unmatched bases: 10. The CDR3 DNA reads TGTGCCAGAAGCCCGGGACAGGGACTAGCGGGGGCGGGGGAGCTGTTTTTT. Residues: CARSPGQGLAGAGELFF.

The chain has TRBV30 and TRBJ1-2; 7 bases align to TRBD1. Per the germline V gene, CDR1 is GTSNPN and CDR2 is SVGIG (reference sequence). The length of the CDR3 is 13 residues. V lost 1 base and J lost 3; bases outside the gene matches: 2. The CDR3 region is CAWSDRGDYGYTF. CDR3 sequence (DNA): TGTGCCTGGAGTGACAGGGGAGACTATGGCTACACCTTC.

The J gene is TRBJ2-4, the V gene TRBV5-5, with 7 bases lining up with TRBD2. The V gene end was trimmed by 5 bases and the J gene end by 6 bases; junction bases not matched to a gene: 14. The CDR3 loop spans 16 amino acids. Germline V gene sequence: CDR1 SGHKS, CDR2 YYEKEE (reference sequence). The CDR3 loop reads CASSPQSGTNRNIQYF. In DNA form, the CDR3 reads TGTGCCAGCAGTCCACAGTCCGGGACTAACCGAAACATTCAGTACTTC.

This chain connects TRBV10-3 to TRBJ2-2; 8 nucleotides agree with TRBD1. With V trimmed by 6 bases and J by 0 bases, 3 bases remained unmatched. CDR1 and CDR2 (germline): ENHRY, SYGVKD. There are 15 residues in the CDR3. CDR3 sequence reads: CAIRGQATNTGELFF. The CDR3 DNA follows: TGTGCCATCAGGGGACAGGCAACGAACACCGGGGAGCTGTTTTTT.

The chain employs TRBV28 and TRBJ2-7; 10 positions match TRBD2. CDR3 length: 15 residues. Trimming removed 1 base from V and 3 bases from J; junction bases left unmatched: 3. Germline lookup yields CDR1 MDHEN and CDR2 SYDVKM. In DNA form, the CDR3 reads TGTGCCAGCAGTTTATTGGCTAGCGGGAGCTACGAGCAGTACTTC. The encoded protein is CASSLLASGSYEQYF.

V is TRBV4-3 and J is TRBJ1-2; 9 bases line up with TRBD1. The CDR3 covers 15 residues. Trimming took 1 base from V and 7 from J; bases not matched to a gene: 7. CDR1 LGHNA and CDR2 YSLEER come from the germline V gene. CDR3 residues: CASSQGTGGASGYTF. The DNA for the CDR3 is TGCGCCAGCAGCCAAGGAACAGGGGGCGCGTCTGGCTACACCTTC.

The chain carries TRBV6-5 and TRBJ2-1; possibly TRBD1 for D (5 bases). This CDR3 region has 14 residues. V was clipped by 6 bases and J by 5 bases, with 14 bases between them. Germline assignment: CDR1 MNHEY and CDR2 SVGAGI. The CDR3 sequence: CASRDTWTNNEQFF. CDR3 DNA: TGTGCCAGCAGGGACACCTGGACCAACAATGAGCAGTTCTTC.

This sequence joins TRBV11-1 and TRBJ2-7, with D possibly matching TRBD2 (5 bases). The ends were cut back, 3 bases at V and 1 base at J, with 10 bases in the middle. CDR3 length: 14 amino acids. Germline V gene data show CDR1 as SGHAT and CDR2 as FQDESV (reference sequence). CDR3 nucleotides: TGTGCCAGCAGCTTCGACACTAGATCCTACGAGCAGTACTTC. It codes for CASSFDTRSYEQYF.

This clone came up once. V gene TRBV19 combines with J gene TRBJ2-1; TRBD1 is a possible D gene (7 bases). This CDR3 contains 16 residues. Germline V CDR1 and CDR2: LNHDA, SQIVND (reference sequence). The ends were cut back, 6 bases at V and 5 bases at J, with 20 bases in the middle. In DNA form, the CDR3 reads TGTGCCAGTAGCCTCTGGACAGGCGGGACACACAATGAGCAGTTCTTC. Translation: CASSLWTGGTHNEQFF. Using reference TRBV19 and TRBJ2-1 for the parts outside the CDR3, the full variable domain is DGGITQSPKYLFRKEGQNVTLSCEQNLNHDAMYWYRQDPGQGLRLIYYSQIVNDFQKGDIAEGYSVSREKKESFPLTVTSAQKNPTAFYLCASSLWTGGTHNEQFFGPGTRLTVL.

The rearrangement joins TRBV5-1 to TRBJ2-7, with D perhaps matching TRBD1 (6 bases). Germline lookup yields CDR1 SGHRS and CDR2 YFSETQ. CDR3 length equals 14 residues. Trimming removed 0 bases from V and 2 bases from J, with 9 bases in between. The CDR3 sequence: CASSLVGQPYEQYF. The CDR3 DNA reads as TGCGCCAGCAGCTTGGTAGGACAGCCCTACGAGCAGTACTTC.

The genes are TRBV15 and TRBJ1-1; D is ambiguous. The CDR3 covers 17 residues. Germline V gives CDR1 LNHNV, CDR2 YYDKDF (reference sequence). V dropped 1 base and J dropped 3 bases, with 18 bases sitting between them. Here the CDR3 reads CATSRVRAGTGDTEAFF. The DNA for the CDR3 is TGTGCCACCAGCAGAGTCAGAGCTGGAACCGGGGACACTGAAGCTTTCTTT. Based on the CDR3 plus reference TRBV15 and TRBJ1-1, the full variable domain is DAMVIQNPRYQVTQFGKPVTLSCSQTLNHNVMYWYQQKSSQAPKLLFHYYDKDFNNEADTPDNFQSRRPNTSFCFLDIRSPGLGDTAMYLCATSRVRAGTGDTEAFFGQGTRLTVV.

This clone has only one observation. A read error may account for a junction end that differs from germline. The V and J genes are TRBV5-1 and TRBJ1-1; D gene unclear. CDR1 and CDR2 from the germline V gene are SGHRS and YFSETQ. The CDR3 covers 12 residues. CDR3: CASSLGGERRDF. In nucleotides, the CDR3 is TGCGCCAGCAGCTTAGGTGGGGAACGACGGGATTTT.

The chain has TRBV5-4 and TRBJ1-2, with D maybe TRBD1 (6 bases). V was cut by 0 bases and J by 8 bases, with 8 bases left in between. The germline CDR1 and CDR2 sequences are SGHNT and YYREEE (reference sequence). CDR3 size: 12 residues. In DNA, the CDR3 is TGTGCCAGCAGCTTGGTACAGGGAGGCTACACCTTC. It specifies CASSLVQGGYTF.

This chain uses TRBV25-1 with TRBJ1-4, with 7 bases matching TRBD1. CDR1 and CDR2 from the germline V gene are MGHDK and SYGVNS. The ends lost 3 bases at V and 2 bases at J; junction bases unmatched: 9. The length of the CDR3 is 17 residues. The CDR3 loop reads CASSDRQGMATNEKLFF. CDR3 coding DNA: TGTGCCAGCAGTGATCGACAGGGAATGGCGACTAATGAAAAACTGTTTTTT.

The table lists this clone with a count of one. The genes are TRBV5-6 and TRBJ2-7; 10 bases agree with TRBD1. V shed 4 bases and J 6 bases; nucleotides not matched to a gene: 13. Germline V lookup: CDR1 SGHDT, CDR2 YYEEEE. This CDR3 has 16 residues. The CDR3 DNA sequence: TGTGCCAGCAGCACAACCGGGACAGGGGCGCTTCCCGAGCAGTACTTC. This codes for CASSTTGTGALPEQYF.

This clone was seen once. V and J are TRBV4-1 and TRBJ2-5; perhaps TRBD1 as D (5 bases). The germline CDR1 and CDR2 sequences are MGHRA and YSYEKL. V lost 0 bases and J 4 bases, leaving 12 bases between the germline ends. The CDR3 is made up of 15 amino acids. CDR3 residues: CASSQDRDFTETQYF. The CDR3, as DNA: TGCGCCAGCAGCCAAGACAGGGATTTCACAGAGACCCAGTACTTC.

CDR3 sequence: CASSVDRDYATEAFF. The CDR3 DNA sequence: TGTGCCAGCTCAGTGGACAGGGATTATGCCACTGAAGCTTTCTTT. The rearrangement uses TRBV18 and TRBJ1-1, with 8 bases that match TRBD1. Looked up from germline, CDR1 is KGHSH and CDR2 is LQKENI. The CDR3 sequence is 15 residues long. The junction had 9 bases not matched to a gene; V was cut back by 5 bases and J by 4 bases.

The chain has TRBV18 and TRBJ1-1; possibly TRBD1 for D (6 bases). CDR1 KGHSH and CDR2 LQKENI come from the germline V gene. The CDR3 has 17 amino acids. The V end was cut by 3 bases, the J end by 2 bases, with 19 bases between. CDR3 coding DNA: TGTGCCAGCTCACCGTCCCTCAGGACAGCAACTAACACTGAAGCTTTCTTT. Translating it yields CASSPSLRTATNTEAFF.

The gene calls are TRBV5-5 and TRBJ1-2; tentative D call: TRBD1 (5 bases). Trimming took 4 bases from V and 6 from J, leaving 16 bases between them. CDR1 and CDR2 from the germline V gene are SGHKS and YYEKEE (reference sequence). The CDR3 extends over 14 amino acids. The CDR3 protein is CASSRAQGRDGYTF. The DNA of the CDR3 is TGTGCCAGCAGCCGAGCTCAGGGAAGGGATGGCTACACCTTC.

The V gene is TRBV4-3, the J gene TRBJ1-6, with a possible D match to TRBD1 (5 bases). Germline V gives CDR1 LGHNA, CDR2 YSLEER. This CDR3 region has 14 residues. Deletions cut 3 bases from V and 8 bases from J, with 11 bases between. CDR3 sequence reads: CASSHRGGDSPLHF. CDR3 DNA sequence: TGCGCCAGCAGCCACAGAGGAGGGGATTCACCCCTCCACTTT.

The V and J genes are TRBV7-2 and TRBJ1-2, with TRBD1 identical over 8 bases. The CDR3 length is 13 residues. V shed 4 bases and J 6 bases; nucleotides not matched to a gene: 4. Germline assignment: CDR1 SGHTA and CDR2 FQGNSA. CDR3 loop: CASSSTGGDGYTF. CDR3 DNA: TGTGCCAGCAGCTCCACAGGGGGGGATGGCTACACCTTC.